This note documents a single T cell receptor beta chain sequence. Its matching antigen is unknown. This sample is part of a study of T cell responses to AZD1222 COVID-19 vaccine. Study-wide results and limits: Spike-specific TCR breadth and depth both grew after two AZD1222 doses. The study identified only a handful of AZD1222 recipients as seropositive at baseline.

Sequencing used immunoSEQ multiplex PCR; TCRdb keeps in-frame clones, though not all of them. The sample carries around 50,000 clones, 84% recorded once. The specimen was peripheral blood, collected on day 0 of AZD1222 vaccination. This TCR was recovered from an adult in good health.

CDR3 region: CASSPDRNQPQHF. Written as DNA, the CDR3 is TGTGCCAGCAGCCCTGACAGAAATCAGCCCCAGCATTTT. The chain has TRBV12-3 or TRBV12-4 and TRBJ1-5; TRBD1 is a possible D gene (5 bases). V gave up 6 bases and J gave up 4 bases, with 10 bases separating them. The length of the CDR3 is 13 residues.